This TCR beta chain was sequenced during a study of blood T cells in healthy people across ages (dated by TCRdb to between 2015 and 2017). For the study in its entirety: Template switching captured roughly one uniquely barcoded TCR beta cDNA molecule per two T cells in model experiments. Age-related changes in TCR beta repertoire diversity were measured in the study by deep sequencing normalized with unique cDNA molecular identifiers. Four age groups were formed from the donors: young (average approximately 15 years), middle-aged (approximately 40), aged (roughly 58) and long-lived (more than 75). Donors of different ages were randomly distributed across sequencing lanes to avoid experimental bias. Using the same blood draw, the study looked at two additional independent replicas of 1 million unique cDNA reads for two donors, one aged 18 to 29 and the other aged 80 or older.

In the case of this clonotype: The antigen it recognizes is unknown. One base away there is no much larger clone; base qualities are not given.

The CDR3 starts with the cysteine, ends with the phenylalanine, and has 11 residues. The only DNA kept is the CDR3, 33 bases in frame from the first base. Reading the germline V gene gives CDR1 KGHDR and CDR2 SFDVKD. Donors were 40 or so systemically healthy Caucasian individuals from Russia aged roughly 6 to 100 years. Each donor gave approximately 10 milliliters of peripheral blood, collected into EDTA-treated Vacutainer tubes. Ficoll-Paque density-gradient centrifugation was used to isolate PBMCs, with at least 6.5 million per sample. Total RNA, at least 6 micrograms per sample, was extracted from PBMCs with Trizol reagent. Naive CD45RAhigh/CD27high T cell percentages were measured by flow cytometry on a PBMC aliquot from every donor. The library came from 5' RACE. The sample was run on an Illumina HiSeq 2500. A second roughly 7 to 11 cycle PCR used a sample-barcoded 5' primer and a J-beta primer mix. Each TCR beta cDNA molecule received a unique molecular identifier from a template-switch 5' adaptor carrying 12 random nucleotides. At least 2.5 million CDR3-containing paired-end reads were obtained from each sample. First-strand cDNA was synthesized from all RNA with the Mint cDNA synthesis kit, primed by a TRBC-specific oligonucleotide. Following uracil-DNA glycosylase treatment, all cDNA underwent a first 18-cycle PCR with the universal primers M1SS and BC2_uni_R. The published analysis was carried out like this. Normalization of each sample was performed by random selection of 1 million high-quality reads, each carrying a distinct molecular identifier. Instead of being binned into consensus sequences, reads that shared molecular identifiers were thrown out. MiTCR, with a Q25 quality threshold and the strictest error-elimination algorithm, was used for CDR3 identification, clonotype clustering and error correction. A nonparametric unseen species model using Euler transformation provided a lower-bound estimate of total TCR beta diversity. In TCRdb, the public reads were trimmed at Q25 with fastp and aligned with MiXCR, with productive beta chains retained. Each entry merges the rows of one CDR3 protein and shows their most common DNA and genes. The V and J calls were not made by the authors but by TCRdb's processing. Across this sample there are 450,000 to 700,000 distinct CDR3 sequences, with 27% seen only once. The leading ten clones occupy 18% of the sample.

Beyond this particular receptor, the publication reports: Total diversity estimates from one million sequenced T cells were considered lower bounds and underestimates. The CMV infection status of donors was not known, potentially confounding age-related changes in expanded clonotypes. Compared with the aged group, the long-lived group had more naive CD4+ T cells, fewer expanded clones and increased TCR diversity, a pattern suggesting age selection. Conclusive comparison of naive and antigen-experienced compartments was prevented by the profiling of bulk unsorted PBMCs. As age increased, observed TCR beta diversity per million T cells dropped in a roughly linear way, and a significant reduction was already evident by age around 41. There was a strong correlation between observed TCR beta diversity and the percentage of naive T cells measured by flow cytometry.

The sequence came from an older woman in good health. The sequence links TRBV24-1 to TRBJ2-7, with no D gene named confidently. The J call may be incorrect, as the DNA end agrees better with TRBJ2-1. Sequenced material: blood. Here the CDR3 is given as CATSIANEQFF. Here is the DNA: TGTGCCACCAGTATAGCCAATGAGCAGTTCTTC.